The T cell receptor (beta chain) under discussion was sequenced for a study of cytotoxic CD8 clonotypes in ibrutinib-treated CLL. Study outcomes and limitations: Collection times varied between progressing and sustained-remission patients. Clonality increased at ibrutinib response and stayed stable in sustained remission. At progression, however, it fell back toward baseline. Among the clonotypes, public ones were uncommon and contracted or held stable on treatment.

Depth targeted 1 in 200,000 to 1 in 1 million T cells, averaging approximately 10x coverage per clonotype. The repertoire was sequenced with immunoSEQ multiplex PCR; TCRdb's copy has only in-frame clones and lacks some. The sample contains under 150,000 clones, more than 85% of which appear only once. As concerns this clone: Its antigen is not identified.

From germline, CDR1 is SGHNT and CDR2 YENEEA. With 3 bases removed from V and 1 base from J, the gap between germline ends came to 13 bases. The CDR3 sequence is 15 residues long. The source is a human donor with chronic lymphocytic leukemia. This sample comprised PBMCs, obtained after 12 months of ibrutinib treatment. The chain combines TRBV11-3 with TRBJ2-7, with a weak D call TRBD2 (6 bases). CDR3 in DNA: TGTGCCAGCAGCTTCCCTCTAGCGATTTCCTACGAGCAGTACTTC. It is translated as CASSFPLAISYEQYF. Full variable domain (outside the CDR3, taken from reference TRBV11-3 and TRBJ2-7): EAGVVQSPRYKIIEKKQPVAFWCNPISGHNTLYWYLQNLGQGPELLIRYENEEAVDDSQLPKDRFSAERLKGVDSTLKIQPAELGDSAVYLCASSFPLAISYEQYFGPGTRLTVT.